Following are 31 T cell receptor beta chains from one sample sequenced in a study of blood T cells in healthy people across ages. Through a sample-barcoded 5' primer and a J-beta primer mix, a second PCR was run for roughly 7 to 11 cycles. Using its own MiXCR run on the 5' RACE reads, TCRdb lists one record per CDR3 protein. The data contain roughly 730,000 distinct CDR3 sequences, approximately 53% of them singletons. The sequenced material came from blood. These receptors came from a man in his forties in good health.

Notes on this clonotype: The conserved phenylalanine or tryptophan normally closing the CDR3 is absent here, so this likely arose from a read error. V usage is TRBV7-6 and J usage is TRBJ2-4; 7 bases agree with TRBD1. The last part of the DNA fits TRBJ2-5 better; the J call may be wrong. Looked up from germline, CDR1 is SGHVS and CDR2 is FNYEAQ. CDR3 size: 14 residues. The CDR3: CASSADRDLETQYL. The DNA for the CDR3 is TGTGCCAGCAGCGCAGACAGGGACCTAGAGACCCAGTACTTA.

This clonotype came up many times. This sequence joins TRBV12-3 or TRBV12-4 and TRBJ2-3; D perhaps matches TRBD2 (5 bases). CDR3 length: 12 amino acids. Trimming took off 7 bases at V and 9 bases at J, with 14 bases between the two ends. DNA of the CDR3: TGTGCCAGCACCCGACGTCCGGGAACGCAGTATTTT. It yields the protein CASTRRPGTQYF.

J is TRBJ2-7 and V is TRBV20-1; the D gene is possibly TRBD1 (5 bases). Germline CDR1 and CDR2: DFQATT and SNEGSKA (reference sequence). V lost 2 bases and J 3 bases, leaving 11 bases between the germline ends. This CDR3 is 13 amino acids long. CDR3 amino acids: CSARMDKVYEQYF. Here the CDR3 DNA reads TGCAGTGCTAGAATGGACAAAGTCTACGAGCAGTACTTC.

This clonotype was counted ten times or more. The rearrangement links TRBV10-3 to TRBJ2-5; no firm D call. The CDR3 has 12 residues. Germline values: CDR1 ENHRY, CDR2 SYGVKD. Trimming shortened V by 2 bases and J by 4 bases, and 5 bases separated the two germline ends. The CDR3 loop is CAISEMGETQYF. CDR3 nucleotides: TGTGCCATCAGTGAGATGGGAGAGACCCAGTACTTC.

The chain combines TRBV2 with TRBJ2-2; a possible D gene is TRBD1 (6 bases). Germline CDR1 SNHLY, CDR2 FYNNEI. The CDR3 is 15 residues long. Trimming left V 4 bases short and J 5 bases short, with 14 bases between. Written as DNA, the CDR3 is TGTGCCAGCAGTGTCGGACAGTTAGTTACCGGGGAGCTGTTTTTT. This codes for CASSVGQLVTGELFF.

The chain combines TRBV29-1 with TRBJ2-3, with TRBD2 matching over 10 bases. Germline V gene sequence: CDR1 SQVTM, CDR2 ANQGSEA. After removal of 7 bases from V and 4 bases from J, the junction contained 11 bases not matched to a gene. This CDR3 is built from 15 residues. DNA for the CDR3: TGCAGCGCCGACGGGGCTAGCGGGAGTGCAGATACGCAGTATTTT. This sequence encodes CSADGASGSADTQYF.

V is TRBV12-3 or TRBV12-4 and J is TRBJ2-1, with D unclear. V lost 2 bases to trimming and J lost 13 bases, with 18 bases between them. The CDR3 runs 14 residues. The CDR3 DNA sequence: TGTGCCAGCAGTTTATTGGTGATACGAGAAAACCAGTTCTTC. Its protein is CASSLLVIRENQFF.

This clonotype appeared a few times. The chain carries TRBV5-5 and TRBJ2-7, with 8 nucleotides matching TRBD1. Germline V gene sequence: CDR1 SGHKS, CDR2 YYEKEE (reference sequence). This CDR3 comprises 15 residues. J gave up 3 bases and V 3 bases, and 8 bases lay outside the gene matches. Written as DNA, the CDR3 is TGTGCCAGCAGCTCGGGGACAGGTACGATCTACGAGCAGTACTTC. It is translated as CASSSGTGTIYEQYF.

CDR3 in amino acids: CASIPKWDREGEANVLTF. The CDR3 bases are TGTGCCAGCATACCCAAATGGGACAGGGAGGGTGAGGCCAACGTCCTGACTTTC. The genes are TRBV6-2 or TRBV6-3 and TRBJ2-6; 9 bases align to TRBD1. Germline values: CDR1 MNHEY, CDR2 SVGEGT. Trimming removed 7 bases from V and 6 bases from J; junction bases left unmatched: 16. The CDR3 has 18 amino acids.

V and J are TRBV9 and TRBJ1-1; possibly TRBD1 for D (6 bases). Germline CDR1 and CDR2: SGDLS and YYNGEE. The CDR3 extends over 14 amino acids. The V gene lost 4 bases and the J gene lost 6 bases, with 16 bases spanning the gap. CDR3 nucleotide sequence: TGTGCCAGCAGCTTTGGAGGACCAGGGGCTGAAGCTTTCTTT. This codes for CASSFGGPGAEAFF. Full variable domain (remainder filled in from reference TRBV9 and TRBJ1-1): DSGVTQTPKHLITATGQRVTLRCSPRSGDLSVYWYQQSLDQGLQFLIQYYNGEERAKGNILERFSAQQFPDLHSELNLSSLELGDSALYFCASSFGGPGAEAFFGQGTRLTVV.

The chain uses TRBV2 and TRBJ1-2; weak D call: TRBD1 (6 bases). Germline CDR1 is SNHLY and CDR2 is FYNNEI. V was clipped by 2 bases and J by 4 bases, with 11 bases between them. This CDR3 is built from 14 residues. The CDR3: CASSEFRDTYGYTF. The CDR3 region has the DNA TGTGCCAGCAGTGAATTTCGGGACACCTATGGCTACACCTTC.

V gene TRBV3-1 combines with J gene TRBJ2-1; D is ambiguous. This CDR3 region has 14 residues. CDR1 and CDR2 (germline): LGHDT, YNNKEL (reference sequence). V dropped 1 base and J dropped 4 bases, with 8 bases sitting between them. The CDR3 loop reads CASSQAGEYNEQFF. The CDR3 DNA reads as TGTGCCAGCAGCCAAGCCGGAGAATACAATGAGCAGTTCTTC.

This chain uses TRBV10-3 with TRBJ2-7, with D perhaps TRBD1 (5 bases). Germline loops: CDR1 ENHRY, CDR2 SYGVKD. This CDR3 is 14 amino acids long. Trimming shortened V by 3 bases and J by 1 base, and 10 bases separated the two germline ends. CDR3 coding DNA: TGTGCCATCAGTGATATGGGGCAGTCCTACGAGCAGTACTTC. Protein sequence: CAISDMGQSYEQYF.

The V call is TRBV5-6, the J call TRBJ1-1; D call uncertain. CDR3 length: 12 residues. V lost 0 bases, J lost 7 bases, and 7 bases lay in between. The germline CDR1 and CDR2 sequences are SGHDT and YYEEEE. The DNA for the CDR3 is TGTGCCAGCAGCTTGGACCGGTGTGAAGCTTTCTTT. The encoded protein is CASSLDRCEAFF.

The chain recombines TRBV7-3 with TRBJ1-2; D might be TRBD1 (6 bases). The CDR3 is 13 residues long. The V and J ends lost 2 bases and 10 bases respectively, with 14 bases between them. Germline lookup yields CDR1 SGHTA and CDR2 FQGTGA. The CDR3 protein is CASSLGGARDYTF. CDR3 bases: TGTGCCAGCAGCTTAGGGGGGGCGCGGGACTACACCTTC.

This clonotype was seen ten or more times. The chain employs TRBV29-1 and TRBJ1-5; the D is unclear. The CDR3 runs to 14 residues. Trimming shortened V by 4 bases and J by 3 bases, and 13 bases separated the two germline ends. Germline V gene sequence: CDR1 SQVTM, CDR2 ANQGSEA. The chain's CDR3 is CSVGWGSINQPQHF. The CDR3 DNA sequence: TGCAGCGTTGGCTGGGGATCGATCAATCAGCCCCAGCATTTT.

This rearrangement joins TRBV27 to TRBJ2-3; no reliable D call. The V and J ends lost 5 bases and 0 bases respectively, with 3 bases between them. Germline V gene lookup returns CDR1 MNHEY and CDR2 SMNVEV (reference sequence). The CDR3 runs 12 residues. The CDR3 bases are TGTGCCAGCAGTATGAGCACAGATACGCAGTATTTT. Encoded protein: CASSMSTDTQYF.

V usage is TRBV4-3 and J usage is TRBJ2-3, with D perhaps given as TRBD1 or TRBD2 (5 bases each). The CDR3 is 13 residues long. V was shortened by 1 base and J by 6 bases, with 8 bases between the two germline ends. Germline V gives CDR1 LGHNA, CDR2 YSLEER. The CDR3 DNA follows: TGCGCCAGCAGCCAAGTTTGGGACGATACGCAGTATTTT. Translating it yields CASSQVWDDTQYF.

The V and J genes are TRBV6-1 and TRBJ2-2; TRBD1 aligns across 7 bases. Per the germline V gene, CDR1 is MNHNS and CDR2 is SASEGT. The CDR3 is made up of 15 amino acids. V was clipped by 2 bases and J by 2 bases; unmatched bases: 2. The CDR3 nucleotides are TGTGCCAGCAGTGAATCAGGGGGAAACACCGGGGAGCTGTTTTTT. Protein product: CASSESGGNTGELFF.

The chain recombines TRBV4-2 with TRBJ1-6; D gene ambiguous. V lost 4 bases, J lost 7 bases, and 17 bases lay in between. The CDR3 is made up of 16 amino acids. Germline V gene sequence: CDR1 LGHNA, CDR2 YNFKEQ. The DNA of the CDR3 is TGTGCCAGCAGCCCTCCGTCGGGGAGAAGCAATTCACCCCTCCACTTT. Its translation is CASSPPSGRSNSPLHF.

The chain joins TRBV15 to TRBJ1-5, with D unclear. This CDR3 has 15 amino acids. Germline-derived CDR1 and CDR2 are LNHNV and YYDKDF (reference sequence). Trimming cost V 3 bases and J 0 bases, with 9 bases left between them. The CDR3 bases are TGTGCCACCAGCAGCCCGCGGGTTAGCAATCAGCCCCAGCATTTT. It codes for CATSSPRVSNQPQHF.

CDR3 sequence reads: CASRSASLGMRSYNEQFF. CDR3 sequence (DNA): TGTGCCAGCAGATCTGCCTCTCTCGGGATGAGATCCTACAATGAGCAGTTCTTC. The chain uses TRBV28 and TRBJ2-1; perhaps TRBD2 as D (5 bases). Germline V lookup: CDR1 MDHEN, CDR2 SYDVKM. Trimming cost V 6 bases and J 1 base, with 22 bases left between them. The CDR3 length is 18 residues.

This clonotype was seen only a few times. The chain couples TRBV7-2 to TRBJ2-3, with 8 bases matching TRBD1. Losses at the gene ends were 3 bases for V and 0 bases for J; bases not matched to a gene: 11. CDR3 length equals 18 residues. Germline V gene data show CDR1 as SGHTA and CDR2 as FQGNSA. In DNA form, the CDR3 reads TGTGCCAGCAGCTTTTCCCGGTTGAGGACAGGGAGCACAGATACGCAGTATTTT. Translated, it gives CASSFSRLRTGSTDTQYF.

This clonotype was seen more than once but under ten times. This chain connects TRBV6-5 to TRBJ1-2, with 7 bases lining up with TRBD1. CDR3 length: 14 amino acids. Trimming took 6 bases from V and 5 from J; bases not matched to a gene: 9. The germline V gene has CDR1 MNHEY and CDR2 SVGAGI. CDR3 DNA sequence: TGTGCCAGCAGGCGGGACAGAGCTGGGTATGGCTACACCTTC. Its translation: CASRRDRAGYGYTF.

The rearrangement links TRBV20-1 to TRBJ1-5; the D gene is possibly TRBD1 (5 bases). Trimming took 5 bases from V and 8 from J, leaving 16 bases between them. CDR1 is DFQATT, CDR2 SNEGSKA, per germline (reference sequence). The CDR3 has 13 amino acids. The CDR3 loop is CSASAGRSEPQHF. As DNA, the CDR3 is TGCAGTGCTTCCGCGGGACGCTCGGAGCCCCAGCATTTT.

V is TRBV4-1 and J is TRBJ1-2, with D uncertain. CDR3 length: 13 amino acids. Germline V gives CDR1 MGHRA, CDR2 YSYEKL. Trimming stripped 0 bases from V and 6 bases from J, with 8 bases between. CDR3 sequence (DNA): TGCGCCAGCAGCCAAGAGGTGGTGGATGGCTACACCTTC. Protein sequence: CASSQEVVDGYTF.

This clonotype was observed a single time. The chain links TRBV28 to TRBJ2-1, with 7 positions matching TRBD1. Germline lookup yields CDR1 MDHEN and CDR2 SYDVKM. This CDR3 is built from 12 residues. The ends lost 5 bases at V and 13 bases at J; junction bases unmatched: 8. The CDR3 sequence: CASSPDRDGQFF. The CDR3 region has the DNA TGTGCCAGCAGTCCCGACAGGGATGGTCAGTTCTTC.

The J gene is TRBJ2-1, the V gene TRBV7-2, with 10 nucleotides matching TRBD2. The J call may be mistaken, given a closer DNA end match to TRBJ2-7. CDR3 length: 15 amino acids. Germline V gene sequence: CDR1 SGHTA, CDR2 FQGNSA. CDR3 loop: CASSPQASGSNEQYF. The CDR3, as DNA: TGTGCCAGCAGCCCACAGGCTAGCGGGAGTAATGAGCAGTACTTC.

The rearrangement links TRBV27 to TRBJ2-4; D is perhaps TRBD1 or TRBD2 (5 bases each). The J call may not be correct, given that the DNA end is closer to TRBJ2-7. Germline-derived CDR1 and CDR2 are MNHEY and SMNVEV (reference sequence). The CDR3 sequence is 14 residues long. The CDR3 DNA reads TGTGCCAGCACGGGACGGCCGAACTCCTACGAGCAGTACTTC. This sequence encodes CASTGRPNSYEQYF.

The J gene is TRBJ2-6, the V gene TRBV9; 10 bases align to TRBD1. Germline V CDR1 and CDR2: SGDLS, YYNGEE. Trimming at V came to 8 bases and at J to 6 bases, leaving 8 bases not matched to a gene. The CDR3 has 15 amino acids. CDR3 sequence reads: CASSKGTGVANVLTF. The DNA of the CDR3 is TGTGCCAGTTCGAAGGGGACAGGGGTGGCCAACGTCCTGACTTTC.

The chain carries TRBV29-1 and TRBJ2-3, with D maybe TRBD2 (5 bases). The CDR3 extends over 17 amino acids. Germline assignment: CDR1 SQVTM and CDR2 ANQGSEA. Trimming took off 7 bases at V and 4 bases at J, with 27 bases between the two ends. The CDR3 region is CSAVTYNLEGRADTQYF. The CDR3 nucleotides are TGCAGCGCCGTCACCTACAACCTAGAGGGCAGAGCAGATACGCAGTATTTT.